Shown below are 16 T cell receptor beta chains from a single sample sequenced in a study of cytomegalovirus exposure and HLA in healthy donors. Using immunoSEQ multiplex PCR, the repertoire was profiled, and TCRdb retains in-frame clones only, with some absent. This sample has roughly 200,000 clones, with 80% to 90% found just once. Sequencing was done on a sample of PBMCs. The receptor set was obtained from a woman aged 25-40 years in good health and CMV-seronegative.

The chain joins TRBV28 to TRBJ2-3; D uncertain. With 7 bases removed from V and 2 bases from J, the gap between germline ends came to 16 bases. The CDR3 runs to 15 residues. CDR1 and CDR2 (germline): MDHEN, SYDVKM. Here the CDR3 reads CASISGSLSTDTQYF. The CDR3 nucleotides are TGTGCCAGCATCTCCGGGTCCCTCTCCACAGATACGCAGTATTTT.

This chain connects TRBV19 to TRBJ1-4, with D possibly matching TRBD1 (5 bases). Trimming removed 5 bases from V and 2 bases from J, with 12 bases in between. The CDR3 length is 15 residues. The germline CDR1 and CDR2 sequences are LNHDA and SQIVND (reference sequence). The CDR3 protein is CASSSRVTTNEKLFF. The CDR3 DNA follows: TGTGCCAGTAGTTCCAGGGTCACGACTAATGAAAAACTGTTTTTT.

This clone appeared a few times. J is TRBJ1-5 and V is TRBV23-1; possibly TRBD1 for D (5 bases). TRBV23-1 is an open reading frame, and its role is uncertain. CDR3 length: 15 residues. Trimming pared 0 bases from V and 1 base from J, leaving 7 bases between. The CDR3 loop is CASSQSGGSNQPQHF. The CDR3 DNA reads TGCGCCAGCAGTCAATCCGGGGGGAGCAATCAGCCCCAGCATTTT.

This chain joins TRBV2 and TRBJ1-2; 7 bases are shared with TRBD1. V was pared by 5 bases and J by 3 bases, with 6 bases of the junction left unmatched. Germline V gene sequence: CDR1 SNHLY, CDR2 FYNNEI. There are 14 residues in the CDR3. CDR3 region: CASSPDRADYGYTF. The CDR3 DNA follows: TGTGCCAGCAGTCCTGACAGGGCGGACTATGGCTACACCTTC.

The CDR3 sequence: CASSPEGGRSPLHF. The CDR3 nucleotides are TGTGCCAGCTCACCAGAGGGGGGGCGGTCACCCCTCCACTTT. The V gene is TRBV18, the J gene TRBJ1-6; TRBD1 is a possible D gene (6 bases). V dropped 2 bases and J dropped 10 bases, with 12 bases sitting between them. Germline V gene data show CDR1 as KGHSH and CDR2 as LQKENI. The CDR3 is 14 residues long.

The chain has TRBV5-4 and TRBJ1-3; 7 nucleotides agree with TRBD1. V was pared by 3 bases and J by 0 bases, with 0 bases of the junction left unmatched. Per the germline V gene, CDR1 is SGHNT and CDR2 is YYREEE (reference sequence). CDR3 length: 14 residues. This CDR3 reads CASSSGGSGNTIYF. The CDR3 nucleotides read TGTGCCAGCAGCTCAGGGGGCTCTGGAAACACCATATATTTT.

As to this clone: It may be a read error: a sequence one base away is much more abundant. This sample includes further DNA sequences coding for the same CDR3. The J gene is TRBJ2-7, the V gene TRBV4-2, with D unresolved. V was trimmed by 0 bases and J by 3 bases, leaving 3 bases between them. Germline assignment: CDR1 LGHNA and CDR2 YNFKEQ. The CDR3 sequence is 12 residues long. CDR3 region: CASSQDNYEQYF. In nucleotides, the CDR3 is TGTGCCAGCAGCCAAGACAACTACGAGCAGTACTTC.

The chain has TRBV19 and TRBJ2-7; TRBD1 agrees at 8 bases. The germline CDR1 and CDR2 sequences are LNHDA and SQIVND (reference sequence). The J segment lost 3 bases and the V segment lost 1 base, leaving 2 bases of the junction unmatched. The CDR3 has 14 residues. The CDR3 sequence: CASSIAGTGYEQYF. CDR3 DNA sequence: TGTGCCAGTAGTATAGCCGGGACAGGCTACGAGCAGTACTTC.

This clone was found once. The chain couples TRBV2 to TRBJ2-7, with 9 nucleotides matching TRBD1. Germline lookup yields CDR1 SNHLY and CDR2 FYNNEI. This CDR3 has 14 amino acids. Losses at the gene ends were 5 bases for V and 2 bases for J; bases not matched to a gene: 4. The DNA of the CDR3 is TGTGCCAGCAGTCTAAACAGGGGGCCCTACGAGCAGTACTTC. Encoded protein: CASSLNRGPYEQYF. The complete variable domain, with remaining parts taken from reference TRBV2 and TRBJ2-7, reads EPEVTQTPSHQVTQMGQEVILRCVPISNHLYFYWYRQILGQKVEFLVSFYNNEISEKSEIFDDQFSVERPDGSNFTLKIRSTKLEDSAMYFCASSLNRGPYEQYFGPGTRLTVT.

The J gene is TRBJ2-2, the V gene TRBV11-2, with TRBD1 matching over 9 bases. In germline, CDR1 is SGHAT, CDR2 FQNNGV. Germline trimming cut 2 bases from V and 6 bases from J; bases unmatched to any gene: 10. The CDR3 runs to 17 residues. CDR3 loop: CASSLLQGAIQAGELFF. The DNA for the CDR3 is TGTGCCAGCAGCTTACTACAGGGGGCAATTCAGGCCGGGGAGCTGTTTTTT.

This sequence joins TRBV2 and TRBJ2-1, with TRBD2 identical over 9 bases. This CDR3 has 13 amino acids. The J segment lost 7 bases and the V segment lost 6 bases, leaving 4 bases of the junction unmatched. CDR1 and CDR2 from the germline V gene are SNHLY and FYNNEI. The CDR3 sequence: CASRASGNNEQFF. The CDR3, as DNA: TGTGCCAGCAGGGCTAGCGGGAATAATGAGCAGTTCTTC.

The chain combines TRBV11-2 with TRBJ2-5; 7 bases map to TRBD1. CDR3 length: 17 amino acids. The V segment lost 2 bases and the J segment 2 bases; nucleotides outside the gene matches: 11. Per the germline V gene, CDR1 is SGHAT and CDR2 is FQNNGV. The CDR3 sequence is CASSLNYRDSPQETQYF. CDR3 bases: TGTGCCAGCAGCTTAAATTACCGGGACAGTCCACAAGAGACCCAGTACTTC.

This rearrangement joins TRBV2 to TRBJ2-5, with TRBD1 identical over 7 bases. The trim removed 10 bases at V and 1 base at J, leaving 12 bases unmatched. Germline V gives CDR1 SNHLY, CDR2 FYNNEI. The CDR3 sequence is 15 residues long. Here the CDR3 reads CAKHRVGQVQETQYF. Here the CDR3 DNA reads TGTGCCAAGCACCGAGTCGGACAGGTCCAAGAGACCCAGTACTTC.

CDR3 coding DNA: TGTGCCAGCAGCGGGCGGGACGAGGGGCCTGCCGAGCAGTACTTC. Translated: CASSGRDEGPAEQYF. The rearrangement uses TRBV2 and TRBJ2-7; a possible D gene is TRBD2 (6 bases). V lost 6 bases to trimming and J lost 6 bases, with 21 bases between them. The CDR3 consists of 15 residues. The germline CDR1 and CDR2 sequences are SNHLY and FYNNEI.

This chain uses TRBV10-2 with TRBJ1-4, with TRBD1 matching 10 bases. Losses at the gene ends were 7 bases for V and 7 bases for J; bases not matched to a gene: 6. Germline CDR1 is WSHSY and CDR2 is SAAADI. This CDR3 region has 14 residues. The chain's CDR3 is CASNPTGGIEKLFF. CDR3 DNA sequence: TGCGCCAGCAACCCGACAGGGGGCATTGAAAAACTGTTTTTT.

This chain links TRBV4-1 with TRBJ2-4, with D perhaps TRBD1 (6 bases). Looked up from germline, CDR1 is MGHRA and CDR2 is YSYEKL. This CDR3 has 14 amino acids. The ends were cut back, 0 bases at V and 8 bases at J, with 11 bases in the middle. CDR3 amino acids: CASSQDRGGDIQYF. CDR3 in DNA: TGCGCCAGCAGCCAAGACAGGGGTGGGGACATTCAGTACTTC.